The 10 T cell receptor beta chains below come from one sample, sequenced in a study of blood T cell repertoires in COVID-19 (dated by TCRdb to 2019 to 2021). The receptor library was made with the immunoSEQ multiplex PCR assay. The source is immuneACCESS, and TCRdb retained only in-frame sequences with V and J called. Part of the clones is not carried over; for the studies checked, unresolved V genes explain less than half of this, and the remainder is unexplained. The sample includes approximately 200,000 clones, with 80% to 85% observed a single time. The top ten constitute 3% of the sample. Material: peripheral blood. The receptor source for this set is a woman aged 25 to 45 who had recovered from COVID-19.

The rearrangement uses TRBV29-1 and TRBJ2-2; D gene unclear. The CDR3 is 11 amino acids. Germline V gene data show CDR1 as SQVTM and CDR2 as ANQGSEA. V was clipped by 7 bases and J by 6 bases, with 9 bases between them. CDR3 DNA sequence: TGCAGCGGCTCCGGTCCCGGGGAGCTGTTTTTT. Translated, it gives CSGSGPGELFF.

The rearrangement joins TRBV5-1 to TRBJ2-4; the match to TRBD1 covers 10 bases. The CDR3 has 17 amino acids. CDR1 SGHRS and CDR2 YFSETQ come from the germline V gene. The trim removed 0 bases at V and 0 bases at J, leaving 3 bases unmatched. The CDR3 loop reads CASSLVGTGVAKNIQYF. In DNA form, the CDR3 reads TGCGCCAGCAGCTTGGTTGGGACAGGGGTAGCCAAAAACATTCAGTACTTC.

The chain joins TRBV3-1 (or the pseudogene TRBV3-2) to TRBJ2-7; unclear D gene. Germline V CDR1 and CDR2: LGHDT, YNNKEL (reference sequence). The CDR3 length is 15 residues. The ends were cut back, 8 bases at V and 3 bases at J, with 20 bases in the middle. The CDR3 reads CASAGLSHDNYEQYF. Here the CDR3 DNA reads TGTGCCAGCGCCGGCCTGAGCCATGACAACTACGAGCAGTACTTC.

This sequence joins TRBV6-5 and TRBJ2-3; D unclear. From germline, CDR1 is MNHEY and CDR2 SVGAGI. The V end was cut by 3 bases, the J end by 2 bases, with 12 bases between. The CDR3 has 15 amino acids. Written as DNA, the CDR3 is TGTGCCAGCAGTTATTCTAGTCTCTCCACAGATACGCAGTATTTT. Protein sequence: CASSYSSLSTDTQYF.

This chain uses TRBV6-5 with TRBJ2-7; 7 bases map to TRBD1. The V and J ends lost 8 bases and 3 bases, in that order; junction bases with no gene match: 4. Germline assignment: CDR1 MNHEY and CDR2 SVGAGI. CDR3 length equals 12 residues. CDR3 in DNA: TGTGCCAGCGGAAGGGACAGCTACGAGCAGTACTTC. Translated: CASGRDSYEQYF.

The V and J genes are TRBV28 and TRBJ1-2; no definite D call. This CDR3 region has 16 residues. Germline CDR1 and CDR2: MDHEN and SYDVKM. V dropped 3 bases and J dropped 2 bases, with 16 bases sitting between them. DNA for the CDR3: TGTGCCAGCAGTTTCGCAGGCCTCCAGTACAACTATGGCTACACCTTC. This codes for CASSFAGLQYNYGYTF.

V usage is TRBV6-1 and J usage is TRBJ2-3; weak D call: TRBD2 (5 bases). The CDR3 sequence is 15 residues long. Germline CDR1 reads MNHNS; CDR2 reads SASEGT. Deletions cut 1 base from V and 5 bases from J, with 13 bases between. This CDR3 reads CASSEGRTWIDTQYF. The CDR3 coding sequence is TGTGCCAGCAGTGAAGGGAGGACTTGGATAGATACGCAGTATTTT.

The sample holds one count of this clone. This sequence joins TRBV18 and TRBJ1-1; 9 nucleotides line up with TRBD1. The trim removed 6 bases at V and 5 bases at J, leaving 7 bases unmatched. The CDR3 contains 14 residues. The germline V gene has CDR1 KGHSH and CDR2 LQKENI. This chain's CDR3 is CASSAGTGRTEAFF. The CDR3 DNA is TGTGCCAGCTCCGCCGGGACAGGGAGGACTGAAGCTTTCTTT.

The chain couples TRBV6-1 to TRBJ1-6, with a possible D match to TRBD1 (6 bases). CDR3 length: 16 amino acids. In germline, CDR1 is MNHNS, CDR2 SASEGT. V was trimmed by 1 base and J by 5 bases, leaving 12 bases between them. CDR3 amino acids: CASSEVTGSNNSPLHF. The CDR3, as DNA: TGTGCCAGCAGTGAAGTGACAGGTTCAAATAATTCACCCCTCCACTTT.

The chain carries TRBV11-2 and TRBJ2-1; 8 nucleotides line up with TRBD2. This CDR3 spans 15 amino acids. CDR1 SGHAT and CDR2 FQNNGV come from the germline V gene. J lost 9 bases, V lost 5 bases, and 12 bases had no gene match. The DNA of the CDR3 is TGTGCCAGCAGCCCCCAAGCGGGAGAACAGGTTGAGCAGTTCTTC. Its translation is CASSPQAGEQVEQFF.